Listed below are T cell receptor beta chains from one sample, sequenced in a study of CD8+ T cells in alopecia areata. Assay: immunoSEQ multiplex PCR; the TCRdb copy retains only in-frame clones and omits some. Among fewer than 150,000 clones listed, 82% were seen once. This sample comprised CD8+ T cells sorted from blood, obtained at week 4, from a patient treated with tofacitinib. These receptor sequences come from a human donor with alopecia areata. CDR3s include the opening cysteine and the closing phenylalanine or tryptophan. D genes are given only for firm matches. Only part of the rows carry a size: once, few, many, or a class if the clone is expanded.

TRBJ2-7 TRBV4-1 - - TGCGCCAGCAGCCAAGAATGGGCCGCTAGCTCCTACGAGCAGTACTTC CASSQEWAASSYEQYF
TRBJ2-1 TRBV9 TRBD2 - TGTGCCAGCAGCGGGACTAGCGGGGACAATGAGCAGTTCTTC CASSGTSGDNEQFF
TRBJ2-2 TRBV18 - once TGTGCCAGCTCACCACTAAGCCGGACACTGAACACCGGGGAGCTGTTTTTT CASSPLSRTLNTGELFF
TRBJ2-3 TRBV7-9 TRBD1 - TGTGCCAGCAGCCCCATGGACAGGGCAGATACGCAGTATTTT CASSPMDRADTQYF
TRBJ2-2 TRBV6-5 - - TGTGCCAGCCGGGACTTCGACACCGGGGAGCTGTTTTTT CASRDFDTGELFF
TRBJ2-7 TRBV6-5 TRBD1 - TGTGCCAGCAGTTATACTACCGGGACAGGGTCCTACGAGCAGTACTTC CASSYTTGTGSYEQYF
TRBJ2-5 TRBV2 - - TGTGCCAGCAGTCCGGACAGCCAACAAGAGACCCAGTACTTC CASSPDSQQETQYF
TRBJ1-1 TRBV6-1 - - TGTGCCAGCAGTGAATGGCAGGCGACTACTGAAGCTTTCTTT CASSEWQATTEAFF
TRBJ2-1 TRBV28 TRBD1 - TGTGCCAGCCTGGGGACAGCCTACAATGAGCAGTTCTTC CASLGTAYNEQFF
TRBJ2-3 TRBV7-2 - - TGTGCCAGCAGCTTATTAATGGGGCCCGATACGCAGTATTTT CASSLLMGPDTQYF
TRBJ1-1 TRBV10-2 - - TGCGCCAGCAGTGATCCACTGGGTGCTTTCTTT CASSDPLGAFF
TRBJ2-3 TRBV7-3 - - TGTGCCAGCAGCTTTAGCGGCACAGATACGCAGTATTTT CASSFSGTDTQYF
TRBJ2-2 TRBV4-1 - - TGCGCCAGCAGCCCCTTCCCCGGGGAGCTGTTTTTT CASSPFPGELFF
TRBJ2-7 TRBV2 - - TGTGCCAGCAGTGAGACAGGACGTTCCTACGAGCAGTACTTC CASSETGRSYEQYF
TRBJ1-2 TRBV5-6 TRBD1 - TGTGCCAGCAGCCAGACAGGGGATAACTATGGCTACACCTTC CASSQTGDNYGYTF
TRBJ2-7 TRBV4-1 TRBD1 few TGCGCCAGCAGCCAAGTTCACCAGGGGGAATACGAGCAGTACTTC CASSQVHQGEYEQYF
TRBJ2-1 TRBV6-5 - - TGTGCCAGCAGTTCTAGCTACGGTGGCAATGAGCAGTTCTTC CASSSSYGGNEQFF
TRBJ1-1 TRBV19 - - TGTGCCAGTAGTATAGAACAGGGGAACACTGAAGCTTTCTTT CASSIEQGNTEAFF
TRBJ2-1 TRBV4-1 - once TGCGCCAGCAGCCAAGAAGGAGGACAGAGGGGGGAGCAGTTCTTC CASSQEGGQRGEQFF
TRBJ2-7 TRBV7-8 TRBD2 - TGTGCCAGCAGCCTCAGCGGGGAGGCCTACGAGCAGTACTTC CASSLSGEAYEQYF
TRBJ1-2 TRBV6-5 - - TGTGCCAGCAGGACTCGGACGTACTATGGCTACACCTTC CASRTRTYYGYTF
TRBJ1-2 TRBV9 - - TGTGCCAGCAGCGGTTCAGGGGAACGGGGCTACACCTTC CASSGSGERGYTF
TRBJ2-2 TRBV4-2 TRBD1 - TGTGCCAGCAGCCTTCCCGGGACAGCGGTCACCGGGGAGCTGTTTTTT CASSLPGTAVTGELFF
TRBJ2-1 TRBV18 - once TGTGCCAGCTCACTCGACAGGACCTACAATGAGCAGTTCTTC CASSLDRTYNEQFF
TRBJ2-2 TRBV19 TRBD1 - TGTGCCAGTACCACAGTGACCGGGACAGATCGTACCGGGGAGCTGTTTTTT CASTTVTGTDRTGELFF
TRBJ1-2 TRBV27 - - TGTGCCAGCAGTTTATCGGGCCAGGGTTTTAACTATGGCTACACCTTC CASSLSGQGFNYGYTF
TRBJ2-1 TRBV9 TRBD2 - TGTGCCAGCAGCGTCGGACTAGCGGGGGCCGCGGATGAGCAGTTCTTC CASSVGLAGAADEQFF
TRBJ1-6 TRBV7-9 - once TGTGCCAGCAGCTTCCGACCAAATTCACCCCTCCACTTT CASSFRPNSPLHF
TRBJ1-4 TRBV4-3 - - TGCGCCAGCAGCCAAGAAGGGGGGAACGAAAAACTGTTTTTT CASSQEGGNEKLFF
TRBJ2-7 TRBV13 - once TGTGCCAGCAGCTTACTAGGTGCCTACGAGCAGTACTTC CASSLLGAYEQYF
TRBJ1-2 TRBV27 TRBD1 - TGTGCCAGCAGTCCGTCCGGGACAGTCTATGGCTACACCTTC CASSPSGTVYGYTF
TRBJ2-5 TRBV15 - - TGTGCCACCAGCAACCCGGCGGGGATTGGGGAGACCCAGTACTTC CATSNPAGIGETQYF
TRBJ2-5 TRBV5-1 TRBD2 - TGCGCCAGCAGCCCGCGAGGACTAGCGGGGGCCTCCGCCCAAGAGACCCAGTACTTC CASSPRGLAGASAQETQYF
TRBJ2-2 TRBV19 - - TGTGCCAGTAGTGGGACACGGAACACCGGGGAGCTGTTTTTT CASSGTRNTGELFF
TRBJ1-2 TRBV4-3 - - TGCGCCAGCAGCCAAGCGGTCACTGGTCGTGGCTACACCTTC CASSQAVTGRGYTF
TRBJ2-4 TRBV5-1 - - TGCGCCAGCAGCCCCCATACAGGGAACCTCCGCCCCATTCAGTACTTC CASSPHTGNLRPIQYF
TRBJ2-7 TRBV13 - - TGTGCCAGCACCACGGGGAAGAATTCCTACGAGCAGTACTTC CASTTGKNSYEQYF
TRBJ2-1 TRBV27 - - TGTGCCAGCAGTTTACTCCCACACTCCTACAATGAGCAGTTCTTC CASSLLPHSYNEQFF
TRBJ2-3 TRBV2 - - TGTGCCAGCAGTGAGGGGGGTTACACAGATACGCAGTATTTT CASSEGGYTDTQYF
TRBJ1-5 TRBV6-6 - - TGTGCCAGCAGTTTCCAGGGGAATACTGGCAATCAGCCCCAGCATTTT CASSFQGNTGNQPQHF
TRBJ2-5 TRBV6-5 TRBD1 - TGTGCCAGCAGATACACAGGGGGAGTCGAGACCCAGTACTTC CASRYTGGVETQYF
TRBJ1-1 TRBV5-8 - many TGTGCCCCCGGTAGGGTCGACGACAACACTGAAGCTTTCTTT CAPGRVDDNTEAFF
TRBJ2-1 TRBV10-3 - once TGTGCCATCAGTCCGACTGGGGAGCGGGTTGACAATGAGCAGTTCTTC CAISPTGERVDNEQFF
TRBJ2-5 TRBV5-6 - - TGTGCCAGCAGCTTAAGAAGGACTCTATTCCAAGAGACCCAGTACTTC CASSLRRTLFQETQYF
TRBJ2-4 TRBV7-9 - - TGTGCCAGCAGCTTAATGGAGACAGAAGCCAAAAACATTCAGTACTTC CASSLMETEAKNIQYF
TRBJ2-2 TRBV7-6 - - TGTGCCAGCAGCTTAGCTCGTTGGGAACAGGGATTGGACACCGGGGAGCTGTTTTTT CASSLARWEQGLDTGELFF
TRBJ2-7 TRBV7-9 - - TGTGCCAGCAGCTTCGAAACCTACGAGCAGTACTTC CASSFETYEQYF
TRBJ1-6 TRBV5-1 - - TGCGCCAGCAGCGCCACAGGGTTGGACAATTCACCCCTCCACTTT CASSATGLDNSPLHF
TRBJ1-5 TRBV23-1 - - TGCGCCAGCAGTCAATCGGCCAGGTCCTTCAATCAGCCCCAGCATTTT CASSQSARSFNQPQHF
TRBJ2-4 TRBV4-3 - - TGCGCCAGCAGCCAAACGATCTTTGGCATTCAGTACTTC CASSQTIFGIQYF
TRBJ2-1 TRBV27 - few TGTGCCAGCACGACTTTGGGTTACTACAATGAGCAGTTCTTC CASTTLGYYNEQFF